This T cell receptor (beta chain) derives from a study of T cells in Graves' hyperthyroidism and ophthalmopathy. This CDR3 region has 14 residues. V dropped 7 bases and J dropped 4; count of bases not matched to a gene: 7. Germline V lookup: CDR1 SGHVS, CDR2 FQNEAQ. This clonotype was seen ten or more times. Amplified TCR beta CDR3 regions derived from RNA transcripts. The study used the HTBI primer set for a first-round RT-PCR of the TCR CDR3. TCRdb ran MiXCR on the multiplex PCR reads and lists one entry per CDR3 protein. This repertoire shows nearly 600,000 distinct CDR3 sequences, about 15% found once; its top ten account for roughly 5.7%.

The sequencing input was blood. The rearrangement joins TRBV7-8 to TRBJ2-5, with 9 bases aligning to TRBD2. The TCR comes from a woman in her thirties with Graves' hyperthyroidism that later progressed to Graves' ophthalmopathy. CDR3 in amino acids: CASTPSAGGETQYF. CDR3 DNA sequence: TGTGCCAGCACTCCCTCAGCGGGAGGAGAGACCCAGTACTTC.